Shown below are 26 T cell receptor beta chains from a single sample sequenced in a study of identical twins. TCRdb redid the calling of the 5' RACE reads with MiXCR, one entry per CDR3 protein. The sample has 1.5 million to 2 million distinct CDR3 sequences; 32% are singletons. Sequencing input: cord blood. All receptors derive from a newborn girl in good health.

About this clonotype: The junction departs from germline at one end; a sequencing error may be responsible. V usage is TRBV20-1 and J usage is TRBJ2-1; the D call may be TRBD1 or TRBD2 (5 bases each). In germline, CDR1 is DFQATT, CDR2 SNEGSKA (reference sequence). This CDR3 has 15 residues. This chain's CDR3 is CRATPHSGRYNEQFF. The CDR3 coding sequence is TGCAGGGCTACCCCGCATTCGGGACGCTACAATGAGCAGTTCTTC.

The sample holds one count of this clonotype. V and J are TRBV5-1 and TRBJ2-7; D is tentatively TRBD1 or TRBD2 (5 bases each). The J call is in doubt because the DNA end fits TRBJ2-5 better. CDR1 and CDR2 from the germline V gene are SGHRS and YFSETQ. The CDR3 consists of 15 residues. The CDR3: CASSLDTGRQETQYF. In nucleotides, the CDR3 is TGCGCCAGCAGCTTGGACACGGGACGGCAAGAGACCCAGTACTTC.

V usage is TRBV9 and J usage is TRBJ2-4; 7 bases are shared with TRBD2. The CDR3 loop spans 14 amino acids. Looked up from germline, CDR1 is SGDLS and CDR2 is YYNGEE. V trimming: 0 bases; J trimming: 7 bases; junction bases outside the gene matches: 4. CDR3 sequence (DNA): TGTGCCAGCAGCGTAGACTGGGGAGGGAACATTCAGTACTTC. As protein: CASSVDWGGNIQYF.

Many counts were recorded for this clonotype. The chain recombines TRBV5-1 with TRBJ2-4; 7 nucleotides align to TRBD2. The CDR3 extends over 14 amino acids. Germline CDR1 is SGHRS and CDR2 is YFSETQ. V shed 0 bases and J 4 bases; nucleotides not matched to a gene: 1. The CDR3 loop is CASSLEGGKNIQYF. CDR3 nucleotide sequence: TGCGCCAGCAGCTTGGAGGGAGGGAAAAACATTCAGTACTTC.

This clonotype has more than one count but fewer than ten. The chain has TRBV20-1 and TRBJ2-5, with 8 bases fitting TRBD1. The CDR3 contains 13 residues. The trim removed 6 bases at V and 2 bases at J, leaving 5 bases unmatched. Germline CDR1 DFQATT, CDR2 SNEGSKA (reference sequence). The CDR3 DNA reads as TGCAGTGCGCCGGGACAGGCGCAAGAGACCCAGTACTTC. The encoded protein is CSAPGQAQETQYF.

Worth noting for this clonotype: This may be a read error: a much more frequent sequence differs by one nucleotide. This chain uses TRBV18 with TRBJ2-7; TRBD1 agrees at 7 bases. The CDR3 runs 15 residues. The germline V gene has CDR1 KGHSH and CDR2 LQKENI. This CDR3 reads CASTPRDRASYEQYF. In DNA form, the CDR3 reads TGTGCCAGCACACCTAGAGACAGGGCCTCCTACGAGCAGTACTTC.

The chain recombines TRBV7-2 with TRBJ2-3; 9 nucleotides line up with TRBD2. This CDR3 region has 16 residues. Trimming took 0 bases from V and 4 from J; bases not matched to a gene: 5. CDR1 is SGHTA, CDR2 FQGNSA, per germline. In DNA form, the CDR3 reads TGTGCCAGCAGCTTAGCCCTTTTAGCGGGAGCAGATACGCAGTATTTT. Its protein is CASSLALLAGADTQYF.

This clonotype was seen more than once but under ten times. This sequence joins TRBV5-1 and TRBJ2-1; TRBD1 might be the D (6 bases). The CDR3 length is 15 residues. V lost 4 bases to trimming and J lost 8 bases, with 19 bases between them. Germline CDR1 reads SGHRS; CDR2 reads YFSETQ. Written as DNA, the CDR3 is TGCGCCAGCAGCCCGGACAGCCTGCCTCGGGATGAGCAGTTCTTC. It specifies CASSPDSLPRDEQFF.

In this sample, this clonotype turned up a few times. J is TRBJ1-5 and V is TRBV7-8, with D possibly being TRBD1 (5 bases). Germline-derived CDR1 and CDR2 are SGHVS and FQNEAQ. The V end was cut by 1 base, the J end by 6 bases, with 10 bases between. This CDR3 has 14 amino acids. The CDR3 loop is CASSLVRGTQPQHF. The CDR3 nucleotides read TGTGCCAGCAGCTTAGTCCGGGGGACTCAGCCCCAGCATTTT.

This chain connects TRBV11-2 to TRBJ2-5; D is uncertain. Trimming left V 1 base short and J 5 bases short, with 14 bases between. CDR3 size: 15 residues. Germline V gene lookup returns CDR1 SGHAT and CDR2 FQNNGV. The DNA for the CDR3 is TGTGCCAGCAGCTTAGTTTCGTTAATTTCGGAGACCCAGTACTTC. Translated, it gives CASSLVSLISETQYF.

This clonotype has just a few counts. The chain recombines TRBV29-1 with TRBJ1-2, with D possibly matching TRBD1 (5 bases). The CDR3 runs 13 residues. V dropped 7 bases and J dropped 4 bases, with 16 bases sitting between them. Per the germline V gene, CDR1 is SQVTM and CDR2 is ANQGSEA. CDR3 amino acids: CSAGDRPTYGYTF. Here the CDR3 DNA reads TGCAGCGCCGGAGACAGACCGACCTATGGCTACACCTTC. Drawing the rest from reference TRBV29-1 and TRBJ1-2, the complete variable domain is SAVISQKPSRDICQRGTSLTIQCQVDSQVTMMFWYRQQPGQSLTLIATANQGSEATYESGFVIDKFPISRPNLTFSTLTVSNMSPEDSSIYLCSAGDRPTYGYTFGSGTRLTVV.

V is TRBV4-1 and J is TRBJ2-1, with D possibly TRBD1 on 6 matching bases. Trimming took off 3 bases at V and 8 bases at J, with 14 bases between the two ends. Germline V gene sequence: CDR1 MGHRA, CDR2 YSYEKL. This CDR3 comprises 14 residues. The CDR3 here is CASSQTTGRDEQFF. The CDR3 DNA sequence: TGCGCCAGCAGCCAGACTACAGGGCGCGATGAGCAGTTCTTC.

The chain uses TRBV29-1 and TRBJ1-4; 9 bases are shared with TRBD1. Germline trimming cut 4 bases from V and 0 bases from J; bases unmatched to any gene: 12. Germline V gene lookup returns CDR1 SQVTM and CDR2 ANQGSEA. The CDR3 extends over 18 amino acids. CDR3 coding DNA: TGCAGCGTTGGGAAACAGGGGGCTCTTTCTGCAACTAATGAAAAACTGTTTTTT. Translation: CSVGKQGALSATNEKLFF.

This clonotype was picked up a small number of times. The chain carries TRBV29-1 and TRBJ1-2, with TRBD1 as a possible D gene (6 bases). This CDR3 comprises 12 residues. Germline V gives CDR1 SQVTM, CDR2 ANQGSEA. Trimming pared 5 bases from V and 4 bases from J, leaving 11 bases between. The CDR3 DNA sequence: TGCAGCGTTTTCGGAGGGGGCTATGGCTACACCTTC. It is translated as CSVFGGGYGYTF.

V and J are TRBV12-5 and TRBJ1-2, with no clear D. Germline assignment: CDR1 LGHNT and CDR2 FRNRAP. This CDR3 contains 13 residues. The germline V and J ends were trimmed by 2 bases and 4 bases, with 8 bases remaining between them. The DNA of the CDR3 is TGTGCTAGTGGTTTGCTGGGCGGCTATGGCTACACCTTC. It codes for CASGLLGGYGYTF.

The chain is built from TRBV12-3 or TRBV12-4 and TRBJ1-1; D remains ambiguous. V lost 7 bases and J 3 bases, leaving 12 bases between the germline ends. The length of the CDR3 is 13 residues. CDR3 DNA sequence: TGTGCCAGCACCCTGAGTGGGGACACTGAAGCTTTCTTT. This encodes CASTLSGDTEAFF.

The rearrangement joins TRBV5-1 to TRBJ1-4, with unresolved D. The germline V gene encodes CDR1 SGHRS and CDR2 YFSETQ. The V and J ends lost 0 bases and 4 bases respectively, with 10 bases between them. CDR3 size: 15 residues. CDR3 in DNA: TGCGCCAGCAGCTTGGGCGGCAGCGTTAATGAAAAACTGTTTTTT. Translation: CASSLGGSVNEKLFF.

As for this clonotype: Sequence at one end of the junction differs from germline and may be a read error. This rearrangement joins TRBV6-1 to TRBJ1-4, with no clear D. The CDR3 spans 11 residues. Looked up from germline, CDR1 is MNHNS and CDR2 is SASEGT. In DNA form, the CDR3 reads TGCGCCAGCAGTGGAGGGAGGGTACTGTTTTTT. Protein sequence: CASSGGRVLFF.

There are many counts of this clonotype. The chain recombines TRBV25-1 with TRBJ2-7; the match to TRBD1 covers 7 bases. Germline V CDR1 and CDR2: MGHDK, SYGVNS. V lost 1 base to trimming and J lost 3 bases; unmatched junction nucleotides: 0. The CDR3 has 13 amino acids. This CDR3 reads CASSESGGYEQYF. The DNA for the CDR3 is TGTGCCAGCAGTGAATCAGGGGGCTACGAGCAGTACTTC.

The CDR3 nucleotides are TGTGCCAGCACCGGGATAAGCTCCTACAATGAGCAGTTCTTC. It encodes CASTGISSYNEQFF. This rearrangement joins TRBV6-4 to TRBJ2-1; possibly TRBD2 for D (5 bases). Looked up from germline, CDR1 is MRHNA and CDR2 is SNTAGT. This CDR3 is 14 amino acids long. With 7 bases removed from V and 0 bases from J, the gap between germline ends came to 10 bases.

The chain recombines TRBV12-5 with TRBJ2-1, with D possibly called TRBD1 or TRBD2 (5 bases each). Trimming shortened V by 4 bases and J by 3 bases, and 7 bases separated the two germline ends. CDR3 length: 13 residues. The germline gives CDR1 LGHNT, CDR2 FRNRAP. CDR3 bases: TGTGCTAGTGGTTCTGGGGGCTACAATGAGCAGTTCTTC. It codes for CASGSGGYNEQFF.

The chain is built from TRBV3-1 and TRBJ2-3; 10 positions match TRBD2. After removal of 1 base from V and 8 bases from J, the junction contained 9 bases not matched to a gene. This CDR3 region has 16 residues. Germline values: CDR1 LGHDT, CDR2 YNNKEL (reference sequence). CDR3 protein: CASSQAGTSVRSTQYF. As DNA, the CDR3 is TGTGCCAGCAGCCAAGCCGGGACTAGCGTTCGGAGTACGCAGTATTTT.

This clonotype was detected ten times or more. The rearrangement uses TRBV5-1 and TRBJ1-2; no definite D call. CDR3 length: 14 amino acids. V was trimmed by 0 bases and J by 4 bases, leaving 10 bases between them. The germline CDR1 and CDR2 sequences are SGHRS and YFSETQ. The chain's CDR3 is CASSLEGFPYGYTF. CDR3 DNA sequence: TGCGCCAGCAGCTTGGAGGGATTTCCCTATGGCTACACCTTC.

The chain recombines TRBV28 with TRBJ2-1; 15 positions agree with TRBD2. The CDR3 is 15 residues long. Germline-derived CDR1 and CDR2 are MDHEN and SYDVKM. Trimming at V came to 6 bases and at J to 7 bases, leaving 4 bases not matched to a gene. For the CDR3, the DNA is TGTGCCAGCAGATCGGGGACTAGCGGGGGGAATGAGCAGTTCTTC. Its translation is CASRSGTSGGNEQFF.

The table lists this clonotype with a few counts. The chain couples TRBV20-1 to TRBJ2-1, with 7 bases matching TRBD2. The CDR3 has 13 amino acids. V trimming: 5 bases; J trimming: 6 bases; junction bases outside the gene matches: 7. Germline V gives CDR1 DFQATT, CDR2 SNEGSKA (reference sequence). The DNA for the CDR3 is TGCAGTGCTGGGGGGGGGGAATCCAATGAGCAGTTCTTC. It is translated as CSAGGGESNEQFF.

The chain links TRBV4-2 to TRBJ2-5; D perhaps matches TRBD2 (6 bases). Germline V gene data show CDR1 as LGHNA and CDR2 as YNFKEQ. The CDR3 has 16 amino acids. Trimming cost V 4 bases and J 2 bases, with 17 bases left between them. CDR3 amino acids: CASSRTSVRGQETQYF. The CDR3 DNA is TGTGCCAGCAGCCGAACCTCTGTGCGGGGACAAGAGACCCAGTACTTC.